Only one count was recorded for the clone carrying this T cell receptor (beta chain). TCRdb's copy holds only in-frame clones and misses some; the assay was immunoSEQ multiplex PCR. The data show 150,000 to 200,000 clones, over 85% seen once. This sample is part of a study of T cell responses to AZD1222 COVID-19 vaccine. The starting material was peripheral blood, obtained on day 0 of AZD1222 vaccination. The receptor was derived from an adult in good health.

The CDR3 DNA reads as TGTGCCAGCAGTTATTCTGGCGAGCAGTACTTC. Translated: CASSYSGEQYF. The V call is TRBV27, the J call TRBJ2-7; D call uncertain. Germline V gene lookup returns CDR1 MNHEY and CDR2 SMNVEV (reference sequence). V was pared by 4 bases and J by 6 bases, with 7 bases between. This CDR3 region has 11 residues.